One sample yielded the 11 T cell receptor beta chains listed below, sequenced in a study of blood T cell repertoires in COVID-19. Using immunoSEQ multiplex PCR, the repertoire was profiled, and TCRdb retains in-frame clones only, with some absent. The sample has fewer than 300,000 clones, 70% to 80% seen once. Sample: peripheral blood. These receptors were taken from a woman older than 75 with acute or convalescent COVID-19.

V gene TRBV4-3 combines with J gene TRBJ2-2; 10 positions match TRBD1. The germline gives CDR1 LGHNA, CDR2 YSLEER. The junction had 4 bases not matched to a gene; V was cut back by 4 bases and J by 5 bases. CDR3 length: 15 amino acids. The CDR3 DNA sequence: TGCGCCAGCAGCCGGGACAGGGGCCTTACCGGGGAGCTGTTTTTT. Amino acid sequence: CASSRDRGLTGELFF.

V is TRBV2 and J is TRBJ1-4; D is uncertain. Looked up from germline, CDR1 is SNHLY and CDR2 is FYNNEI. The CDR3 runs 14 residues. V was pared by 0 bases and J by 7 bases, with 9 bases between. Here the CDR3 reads CASSEALRGEKLFF. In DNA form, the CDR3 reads TGTGCCAGCAGTGAAGCGCTCCGGGGTGAAAAACTGTTTTTT.

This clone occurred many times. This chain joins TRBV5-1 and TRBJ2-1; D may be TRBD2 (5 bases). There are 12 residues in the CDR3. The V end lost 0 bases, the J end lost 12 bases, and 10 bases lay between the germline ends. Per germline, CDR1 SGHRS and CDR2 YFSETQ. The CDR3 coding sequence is TGCGCCAGCAGCTTGGGGACCCGGGGGCAGTTCTTC. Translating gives CASSLGTRGQFF.

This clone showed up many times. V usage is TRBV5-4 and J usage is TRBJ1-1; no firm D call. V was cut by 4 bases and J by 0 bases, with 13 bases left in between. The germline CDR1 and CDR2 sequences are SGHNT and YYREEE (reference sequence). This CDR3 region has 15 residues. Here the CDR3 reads CASSPFRVVNTEAFF. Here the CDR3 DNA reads TGTGCCAGCAGCCCCTTCCGGGTGGTGAACACTGAAGCTTTCTTT.

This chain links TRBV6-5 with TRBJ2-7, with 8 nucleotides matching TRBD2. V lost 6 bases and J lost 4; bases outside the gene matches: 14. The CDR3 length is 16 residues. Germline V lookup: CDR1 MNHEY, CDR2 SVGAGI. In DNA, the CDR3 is TGTGCCAGCAGCTACGGAGGACTAGCCGGTGCATACGAGCAGTACTTC. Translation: CASSYGGLAGAYEQYF.

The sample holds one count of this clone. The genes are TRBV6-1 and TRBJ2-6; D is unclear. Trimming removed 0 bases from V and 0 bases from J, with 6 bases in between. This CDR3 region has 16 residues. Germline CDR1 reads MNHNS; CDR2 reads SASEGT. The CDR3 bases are TGTGCCAGCAGTGAAGCGCTCGGCTCTGGGGCCAACGTCCTGACTTTC. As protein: CASSEALGSGANVLTF.

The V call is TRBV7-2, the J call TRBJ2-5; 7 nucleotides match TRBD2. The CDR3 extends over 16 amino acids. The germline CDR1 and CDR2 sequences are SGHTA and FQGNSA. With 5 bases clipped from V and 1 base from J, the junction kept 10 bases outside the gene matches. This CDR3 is CASSLSAGELQETQYF. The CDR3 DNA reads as TGTGCCAGCAGCCTATCTGCGGGGGAGCTCCAAGAGACCCAGTACTTC.

CDR3 coding DNA: TGCAGTGCTAGTAAAGGGGGCGCATACACTGAAGCTTTCTTT. This codes for CSASKGGAYTEAFF. The chain combines TRBV20-1 with TRBJ1-1; the match to TRBD1 covers 7 bases. Germline CDR1 is DFQATT and CDR2 is SNEGSKA (reference sequence). The CDR3 consists of 14 residues. The J segment lost 3 bases and the V segment lost 3 bases, leaving 7 bases of the junction unmatched.

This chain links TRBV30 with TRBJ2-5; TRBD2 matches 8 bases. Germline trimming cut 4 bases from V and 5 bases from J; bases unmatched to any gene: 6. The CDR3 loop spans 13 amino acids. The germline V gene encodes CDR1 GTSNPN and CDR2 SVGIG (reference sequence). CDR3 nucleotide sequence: TGTGCCTGGAATAGCGGGACTGGGGAGACCCAGTACTTC. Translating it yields CAWNSGTGETQYF.

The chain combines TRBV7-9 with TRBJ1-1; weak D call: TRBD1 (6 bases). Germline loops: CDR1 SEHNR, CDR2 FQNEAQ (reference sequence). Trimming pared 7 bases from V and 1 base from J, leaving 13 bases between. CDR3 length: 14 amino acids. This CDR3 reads CASTPDRSNTEAFF. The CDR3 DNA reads TGTGCCAGCACCCCGGACAGATCGAACACTGAAGCTTTCTTT.

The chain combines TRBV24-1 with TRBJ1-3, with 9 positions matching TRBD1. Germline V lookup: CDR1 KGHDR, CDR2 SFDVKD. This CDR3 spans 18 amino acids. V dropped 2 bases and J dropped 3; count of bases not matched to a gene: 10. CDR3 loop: CATSDSHAQGAGGNTIYF. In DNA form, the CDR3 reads TGTGCCACCAGTGATTCCCATGCACAGGGGGCGGGTGGAAACACCATATATTTT.